The TCR beta chain described here comes from a study of control samples from healthy donors and cancer patients. Germline V gives CDR1 GTSNPN, CDR2 SVGIG (reference sequence). Trimming shortened V by 2 bases and J by 5 bases, and 9 bases separated the two germline ends. The CDR3 is 12 residues long. Assay: immunoSEQ multiplex PCR; the TCRdb copy retains only in-frame clones and omits some. The profile covers 150,000 to 200,000 clones, with about nine tenths appearing a single time and approximately 1.6% taken by the ten largest. The specimen sequenced was blood. The rearrangement uses TRBV30 and TRBJ2-5; D uncertain. The clonotype was recovered from a woman aged 25 to 39 in good health. DNA for the CDR3: TGTGCCTGGAGTCTTAGCATGGAGACCCAGTACTTC. It is translated as CAWSLSMETQYF.